This is a list of T cell receptor beta chains from one sample in a study of blood T cell repertoires in COVID-19. Using immunoSEQ multiplex PCR, the repertoire was profiled, and TCRdb retains in-frame clones only, with some absent. The sample consists of some 200,000 clones, approximately 84% of them appearing once. The material sequenced was peripheral blood. The receptors originated from a man at least 80 years old with acute or convalescent COVID-19. CDR3s include the opening cysteine and the closing phenylalanine or tryptophan. A D gene is named only where the DNA matches it firmly. Rows may omit the clone size; those that give it use once, few, many or a size class.

>TRBV7-2|.|.|TRBJ2-1
TGTGCCAGCAGCTTAACGCGGAGCGAGCAGTTCTTC
CASSLTRSEQFF
>TRBV19|TRBD1|.|TRBJ1-6
TGTGCCTCCAACCCCACGGGACAGAAGGATACCCTCCACTTT
CASNPTGQKDTLHF
>TRBV7-9|.|.|TRBJ2-1
TGTGCCAGCAGCCCATCGGTGAGCTCCTACAATGAGCAGTTCTTC
CASSPSVSSYNEQFF
>TRBV28|TRBD1|.|TRBJ1-2
TGTGCCAGCAGTTCCGGACAGGTTGTCTATGGCTACACCTTC
CASSSGQVVYGYTF
>TRBV7-7|.|.|TRBJ2-7
TGTGCCAGCAGCTTATCACCAGGTGGCGAGCAGTACTTC
CASSLSPGGEQYF
>TRBV14|.|.|TRBJ1-2
TGTGCCAGCAGCCCTTCTGCGAACTCTGGCTACACCTTC
CASSPSANSGYTF
>TRBV5-1|TRBD1|.|TRBJ2-2
TGCGCCAGCAGCTTCTTGGGACAGACGCTCACCGGGGAGCTGTTTTTT
CASSFLGQTLTGELFF
>TRBV19|TRBD2|few|TRBJ2-1
TGTGCCAGTAGTCGTGGACTAGCGGGCAATGAGCAGTTCTTC
CASSRGLAGNEQFF
>TRBV7-3|.|.|TRBJ2-1
TGTGCCAGCAGCCTGAACCCTAGCAATGAGCAGTTCTTC
CASSLNPSNEQFF
>TRBV24-1|TRBD2|.|TRBJ2-1
TGTGCCACCAGTAAACAGACTAGCGGGAACTACAATGAGCAGTTCTTC
CATSKQTSGNYNEQFF
>TRBV7-2|TRBD1|.|TRBJ2-1
TGTGCCAGCAGCTCCGGACAGGGCCAGCGGGAGCAGTTCTTC
CASSSGQGQREQFF
>TRBV7-6|.|.|TRBJ2-1
TGTGCCAGCAGCTTAGATGGGACTCCGTCCTACAATGAGCAGTTCTTC
CASSLDGTPSYNEQFF